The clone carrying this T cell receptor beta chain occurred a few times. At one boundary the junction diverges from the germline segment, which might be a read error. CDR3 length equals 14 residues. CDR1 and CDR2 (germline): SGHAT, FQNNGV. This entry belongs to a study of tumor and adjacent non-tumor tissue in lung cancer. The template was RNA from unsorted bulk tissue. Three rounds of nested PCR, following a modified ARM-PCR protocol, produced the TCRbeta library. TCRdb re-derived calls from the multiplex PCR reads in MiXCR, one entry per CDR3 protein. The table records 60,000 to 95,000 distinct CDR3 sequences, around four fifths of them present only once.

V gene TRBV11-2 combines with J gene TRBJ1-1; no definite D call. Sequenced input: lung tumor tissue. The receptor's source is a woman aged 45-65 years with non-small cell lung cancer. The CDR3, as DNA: TGTGCCGGCAGCTTGGGATATATGAACACTGAAGCTTTCTTT. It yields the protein CAGSLGYMNTEAFF.